Shown below are 25 T cell receptor beta chains from a single sample sequenced in a study of OX40 agonist ivuxolimab in advanced cancers. The data were produced by immunoSEQ multiplex PCR, yet TCRdb's version contains in-frame clones alone and is incomplete. This table has 90,000 to 120,000 clones, around 93% appearing once. The sample was CD4+ or CD8+ T cells sorted from blood, taken in a trial of the OX40 agonist ivuxolimab. These receptors originate from an adult with an advanced solid tumor such as melanoma, head and neck, liver or kidney cancer.

This chain connects TRBV29-1 to TRBJ2-5; 7 bases agree with TRBD2. Germline V lookup: CDR1 SQVTM, CDR2 ANQGSEA. This CDR3 is built from 13 residues. With V trimmed by 7 bases and J by 5 bases, 10 bases remained unmatched. The CDR3 DNA is TGCAGCGGAGGGAGGGGAGCGAGGGAGACCCAGTACTTC. This gives the protein CSGGRGARETQYF.

The CDR3 DNA reads TGTGCCACCAGCAGAGGCCAGTTAGAATTTGGGACCCAGTACTTC. Translated, it gives CATSRGQLEFGTQYF. The rearrangement links TRBV15 to TRBJ2-5, with no clear D. Trimming shortened V by 1 base and J by 7 bases, and 16 bases separated the two germline ends. This CDR3 contains 15 residues. CDR1 and CDR2 (germline): LNHNV, YYDKDF (reference sequence).

This rearrangement joins TRBV10-1 to TRBJ2-1; D could derive from TRBD1 or TRBD2 (5 bases each). V was shortened by 0 bases and J by 8 bases, with 8 bases between the two germline ends. This CDR3 has 13 amino acids. CDR1 and CDR2 from the germline V gene are WNHNN and SYGVQD (reference sequence). The CDR3 DNA follows: TGCGCCAGCAGTGAGTCAGGGGACCATGAGCAGTTCTTC. It is translated as CASSESGDHEQFF.

The chain links TRBV6-5 to TRBJ1-3; 7 bases align to TRBD1. This CDR3 contains 15 residues. J gave up 2 bases and V 6 bases, and 7 bases lay outside the gene matches. Germline CDR1 reads MNHEY; CDR2 reads SVGAGI. The CDR3 here is CASRNGQEPGNTIYF. In DNA, the CDR3 is TGTGCCAGCAGGAACGGACAGGAACCTGGAAACACCATATATTTT.

The rearrangement uses TRBV15 and TRBJ1-1; TRBD1 is a possible D gene (5 bases). Germline V gene data show CDR1 as LNHNV and CDR2 as YYDKDF (reference sequence). V dropped 1 base and J dropped 11 bases, with 11 bases sitting between them. There are 12 residues in the CDR3. The CDR3 sequence: CATSRGWDVAFF. The CDR3 nucleotides read TGTGCCACCAGCAGAGGTTGGGACGTCGCTTTCTTT.

The chain's CDR3 is CASSEGTDNYGYTF. CDR3 nucleotide sequence: TGTGCCAGCAGTGAAGGGACGGACAACTATGGCTACACCTTC. The chain has TRBV6-1 and TRBJ1-2; no clear D gene. The CDR3 loop spans 14 amino acids. The germline V and J ends were trimmed by 1 base and 2 bases, with 8 bases remaining between them. Germline lookup yields CDR1 MNHNS and CDR2 SASEGT.

In this sample, this clone turned up once. The chain uses TRBV2 and TRBJ2-7; maybe TRBD1 (6 bases). Germline V lookup: CDR1 SNHLY, CDR2 FYNNEI. The V end lost 2 bases, the J end lost 3 bases, and 11 bases lay between the germline ends. This CDR3 is 14 amino acids long. The CDR3 DNA sequence: TGTGCCAGCAGTGAAACAGGGATAGTCTACGAGCAGTACTTC. It yields the protein CASSETGIVYEQYF.

The chain is built from TRBV5-4 and TRBJ1-2; TRBD1 agrees at 8 bases. Germline values: CDR1 SGHNT, CDR2 YYREEE (reference sequence). The junction had 17 bases not matched to a gene; V was cut back by 7 bases and J by 3 bases. The CDR3 runs to 17 residues. The CDR3 loop is CASSRRAGGGVDYGYTF. As DNA, the CDR3 is TGTGCCAGCTCCCGGCGGGCAGGGGGCGGGGTGGACTATGGCTACACCTTC.

The J gene is TRBJ2-4, the V gene TRBV4-1; D remains unclear. The V end lost 0 bases, the J end lost 13 bases, and 10 bases lay between the germline ends. This CDR3 region has 12 residues. Germline CDR1 reads MGHRA; CDR2 reads YSYEKL. CDR3 bases: TGCGCCAGCAGCCAAGATTTAGGAACCCAGTACTTC. It specifies CASSQDLGTQYF.

This chain uses TRBV9 with TRBJ2-7, with a tentative D call TRBD1 (6 bases). This CDR3 has 14 residues. The V and J ends lost 4 bases and 0 bases respectively, with 11 bases between them. Germline CDR1 and CDR2: SGDLS and YYNGEE. CDR3 sequence: CASSKQGDSYEQYF. As DNA, the CDR3 is TGTGCCAGCAGCAAACAGGGAGACTCCTACGAGCAGTACTTC.

The chain couples TRBV12-5 to TRBJ2-2, with D perhaps matching TRBD2 (6 bases). The V gene lost 0 bases and the J gene lost 0 bases, with 11 bases spanning the gap. CDR1 LGHNT and CDR2 FRNRAP come from the germline V gene. This CDR3 spans 17 amino acids. CDR3 in DNA: TGTGCTAGTGGTTTGGTGATGACTAGAGCGAACACCGGGGAGCTGTTTTTT. Its protein product is CASGLVMTRANTGELFF.

The V call is TRBV27, the J call TRBJ1-2; 7 positions match TRBD1. After removal of 4 bases from V and 3 bases from J, the junction contained 8 bases not matched to a gene. Germline V gives CDR1 MNHEY, CDR2 SMNVEV (reference sequence). The CDR3 consists of 15 residues. The CDR3 DNA is TGTGCCAGCAGTTCTAATAACGGACAGGACTATGGCTACACCTTC. Protein: CASSSNNGQDYGYTF.

V and J are TRBV7-8 and TRBJ1-5; D is undetermined. Germline V CDR1 and CDR2: SGHVS, FQNEAQ. The CDR3 runs to 13 residues. Trimming left V 1 base short and J 0 bases short, with 1 base between. The CDR3 reads CASSLDSNQPQHF. The CDR3 DNA reads as TGTGCCAGCAGCTTAGATAGCAATCAGCCCCAGCATTTT.

This chain connects TRBV5-4 to TRBJ2-3; 9 bases fit TRBD2. The CDR3 is 16 amino acids. V gave up 3 bases and J gave up 1 base; unmatched junction bases: 6. Per the germline V gene, CDR1 is SGHNT and CDR2 is YYREEE (reference sequence). In DNA form, the CDR3 reads TGTGCCAGCAGCTCCAATAGACTAGCGGGCACAGATACGCAGTATTTT. Its translation: CASSSNRLAGTDTQYF. Supplemented by reference TRBV5-4 and TRBJ2-3, the full variable domain reads ETGVTQSPTHLIKTRGQQVTLRCSSQSGHNTVSWYQQALGQGPQFIFQYYREEENGRGNFPPRFSGLQFPNYSSELNVNALELDDSALYLCASSSNRLAGTDTQYFGPGTRLTVL.

The chain links TRBV5-4 to TRBJ1-1; TRBD1 agrees at 10 bases. Losses at the gene ends were 0 bases for V and 6 bases for J; bases not matched to a gene: 5. The CDR3 runs 15 residues. CDR1 and CDR2 from the germline V gene are SGHNT and YYREEE (reference sequence). DNA for the CDR3: TGTGCCAGCAGCTTGGGGGACAGGGGCTATTCTGAAGCTTTCTTT. Protein product: CASSLGDRGYSEAFF.

This clone was counted between two and nine times. This chain uses TRBV5-5 with TRBJ1-2; 11 bases fit TRBD1. The CDR3 runs to 13 residues. Germline lookup yields CDR1 SGHKS and CDR2 YYEKEE (reference sequence). J was trimmed by 6 bases and V by 3 bases; bases with no gene match: 1. CDR3: CASSWTGGDGYTF. The DNA for the CDR3 is TGTGCCAGCAGCTGGACAGGGGGCGATGGCTACACCTTC. The entire variable domain, with the rest obtained from reference TRBV5-5 and TRBJ1-2, is as follows: DAGVTQSPTHLIKTRGQQVTLRCSPISGHKSVSWYQQVLGQGPQFIFQYYEKEERGRGNFPDRFSARQFPNYSSELNVNALLLGDSALYLCASSWTGGDGYTFGSGTRLTVV.

This clone has only one observation. V usage is TRBV4-1 and J usage is TRBJ2-7; 8 nucleotides agree with TRBD1. CDR1 MGHRA and CDR2 YSYEKL come from the germline V gene. The CDR3 consists of 15 residues. Trimming took 0 bases from V and 6 from J; bases not matched to a gene: 7. Written as DNA, the CDR3 is TGCGCCAGCAGCCAAGATGTTCCAGGGGGCGGCGAGCAGTACTTC. This codes for CASSQDVPGGGEQYF.

This rearrangement joins TRBV6-6 to TRBJ2-7; D ambiguous. V dropped 2 bases and J dropped 7 bases, with 15 bases sitting between them. Germline V gene lookup returns CDR1 MNHNY and CDR2 SVGAGI (reference sequence). CDR3 length: 14 amino acids. Here the CDR3 reads CASSYQKGAGEQYF. CDR3 in DNA: TGTGCCAGCAGTTACCAGAAAGGAGCTGGGGAGCAGTACTTC.

The V gene is TRBV10-3, the J gene TRBJ2-3; tentatively, D is TRBD2 (5 bases). V lost 9 bases, J lost 0 bases, and 13 bases lay in between. This CDR3 contains 14 residues. Germline lookup yields CDR1 ENHRY and CDR2 SYGVKD. This CDR3 reads CAMGDGESTDTQYF. CDR3 in DNA: TGTGCCATGGGAGACGGGGAGAGCACAGATACGCAGTATTTT.

The V call is TRBV10-1, the J call TRBJ2-3; D not resolved. Germline loops: CDR1 WNHNN, CDR2 SYGVQD (reference sequence). The CDR3 contains 14 residues. The V and J ends lost 3 bases and 2 bases respectively, with 9 bases between them. CDR3 coding DNA: TGCGCCAGCAGTGAAATTACTGCCACAGATACGCAGTATTTT. It yields the protein CASSEITATDTQYF.

The genes are TRBV10-3 and TRBJ1-2; possibly TRBD1 for D (5 bases). In germline, CDR1 is ENHRY, CDR2 SYGVKD. Trimming took off 0 bases at V and 7 bases at J, with 9 bases between the two ends. This CDR3 comprises 13 residues. The CDR3 region is CAISESIGVGYTF. CDR3 bases: TGTGCCATCAGTGAGTCGATAGGGGTTGGCTACACCTTC.

This clone was picked up one time. The chain uses TRBV15 and TRBJ1-1; D call uncertain. V was shortened by 0 bases and J by 4 bases, with 12 bases between the two germline ends. CDR1 and CDR2 from the germline V gene are LNHNV and YYDKDF (reference sequence). CDR3 length: 15 residues. CDR3 sequence reads: CATSRDYGGSTEAFF. The CDR3 DNA reads as TGTGCCACCAGCAGAGATTACGGCGGAAGCACTGAAGCTTTCTTT. Variable domain in full (rest from reference TRBV15 and TRBJ1-1): DAMVIQNPRYQVTQFGKPVTLSCSQTLNHNVMYWYQQKSSQAPKLLFHYYDKDFNNEADTPDNFQSRRPNTSFCFLDIRSPGLGDTAMYLCATSRDYGGSTEAFFGQGTRLTVV.

The genes are TRBV6-4 and TRBJ1-2, with D tentatively TRBD1 (5 bases). This CDR3 is 14 amino acids long. The germline gives CDR1 MRHNA, CDR2 SNTAGT. The ends were cut back, 5 bases at V and 0 bases at J, with 10 bases in the middle. DNA of the CDR3: TGTGCCAGCAGTCCCGGACAAGCTAACTATGGCTACACCTTC. Amino acids: CASSPGQANYGYTF.

J is TRBJ2-5 and V is TRBV12-5, with a weak D call TRBD1 (6 bases). The germline V gene encodes CDR1 LGHNT and CDR2 FRNRAP. This CDR3 is 13 amino acids long. V shed 5 bases and J shed 1 base, with 8 bases lying between them. CDR3 in DNA: TGTGCTAGTGGTCAGGGGACCCAAGAGACCCAGTACTTC. Translating it yields CASGQGTQETQYF.

The rearrangement joins TRBV18 to TRBJ2-2, with 9 bases fitting TRBD1. The CDR3 loop spans 18 amino acids. Per the germline V gene, CDR1 is KGHSH and CDR2 is LQKENI. The junction had 9 bases not matched to a gene; V was cut back by 4 bases and J by 0 bases. The CDR3 loop is CASSQTYDRGTNTGELFF. The CDR3 nucleotides read TGTGCCAGCTCACAGACATACGACAGGGGGACGAACACCGGGGAGCTGTTTTTT.